This TCR beta chain was sequenced in a study of Ad26.COV2.S vaccination and SARS-CoV-2 variants. The CDR3 is made up of 15 amino acids. Per the germline V gene, CDR1 is MNHNY and CDR2 is SVGAGI (reference sequence). Unmatched junction bases numbered 5, after V lost 4 bases and J lost 5 bases. Treatment described: about 20 received Ad26.COV2.S at low or high dose, single or two shots; 5 received placebo; per-sample allocation not given. Sample collection was performed on day 63 after the first vaccine or placebo injection. TCRdb's table, derived via immunoSEQ multiplex PCR, lists solely in-frame clones and lacks some. The sample includes about 680,000 clones, around 92% of them seen just once. This clone was observed a single time.

This rearrangement joins TRBV6-6 to TRBJ2-2; 9 nucleotides line up with TRBD2. The sample was peripheral blood, taken in a trial of Ad26.COV2.S vaccine versus placebo. The TCR originated in a person aged 18-60 years who received the Ad26.COV2.S COVID-19 vaccine or a placebo. In DNA, the CDR3 is TGTGCCAGCAGTTCAGCGGGAGGAGGGACCGGGGAGCTGTTTTTT. Protein: CASSSAGGGTGELFF.